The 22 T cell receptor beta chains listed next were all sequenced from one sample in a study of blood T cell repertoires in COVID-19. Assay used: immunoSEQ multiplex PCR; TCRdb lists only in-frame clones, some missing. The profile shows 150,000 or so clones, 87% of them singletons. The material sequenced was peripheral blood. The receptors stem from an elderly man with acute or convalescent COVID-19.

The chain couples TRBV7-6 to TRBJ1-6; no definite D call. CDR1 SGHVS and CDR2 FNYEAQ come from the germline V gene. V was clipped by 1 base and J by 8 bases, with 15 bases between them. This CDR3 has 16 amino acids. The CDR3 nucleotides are TGTGCCAGCAGCTTAGAGTCCGGGGTTGGGTATTCACCCCTCCACTTT. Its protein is CASSLESGVGYSPLHF.

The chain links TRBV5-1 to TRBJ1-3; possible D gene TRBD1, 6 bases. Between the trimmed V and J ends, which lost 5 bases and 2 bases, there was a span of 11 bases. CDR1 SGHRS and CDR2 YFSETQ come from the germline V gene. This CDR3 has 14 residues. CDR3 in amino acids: CASSPGTTGNTIYF. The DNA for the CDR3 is TGCGCCAGCAGTCCCGGGACAACTGGAAACACCATATATTTT.

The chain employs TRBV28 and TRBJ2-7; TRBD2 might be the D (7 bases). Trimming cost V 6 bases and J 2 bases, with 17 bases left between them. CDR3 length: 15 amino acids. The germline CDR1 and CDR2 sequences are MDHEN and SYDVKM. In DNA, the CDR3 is TGTGCCAGCAGCCCTTTGGGGGGGGGCACCTACGAGCAGTACTTC. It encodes CASSPLGGGTYEQYF.

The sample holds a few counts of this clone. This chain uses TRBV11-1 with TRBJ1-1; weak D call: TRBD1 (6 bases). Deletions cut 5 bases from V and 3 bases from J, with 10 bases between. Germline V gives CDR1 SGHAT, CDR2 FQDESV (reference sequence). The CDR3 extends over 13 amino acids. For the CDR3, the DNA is TGTGCCAGCAGCGAAAACAGGGACACTGAAGCTTTCTTT. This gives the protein CASSENRDTEAFF.

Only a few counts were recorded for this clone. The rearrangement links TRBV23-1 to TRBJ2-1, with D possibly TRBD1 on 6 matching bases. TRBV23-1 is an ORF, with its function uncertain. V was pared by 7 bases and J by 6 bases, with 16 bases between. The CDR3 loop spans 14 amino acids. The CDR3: CASNVAGVGNEQFF. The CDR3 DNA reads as TGCGCCAGCAATGTGGCAGGGGTTGGCAATGAGCAGTTCTTC.

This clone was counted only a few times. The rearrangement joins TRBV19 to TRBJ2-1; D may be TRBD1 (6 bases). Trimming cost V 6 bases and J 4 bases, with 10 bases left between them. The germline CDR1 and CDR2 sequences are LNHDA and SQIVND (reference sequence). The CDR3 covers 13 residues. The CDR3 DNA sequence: TGTGCCAGTAGATTGGGACAATACAATGAGCAGTTCTTC. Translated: CASRLGQYNEQFF.

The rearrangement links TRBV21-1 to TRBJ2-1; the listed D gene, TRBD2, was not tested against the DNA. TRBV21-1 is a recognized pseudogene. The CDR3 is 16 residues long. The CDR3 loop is CASSTFSYDRYNEQFF. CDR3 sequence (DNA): TGTGCCAGCAGCACCTTTAGCTACGACCGCTACAATGAGCAGTTCTTC.

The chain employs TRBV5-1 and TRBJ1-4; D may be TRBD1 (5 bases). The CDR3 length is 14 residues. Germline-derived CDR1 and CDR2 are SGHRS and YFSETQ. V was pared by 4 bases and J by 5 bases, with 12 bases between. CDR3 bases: TGCGCCAGCAGCCCCGGAGGGGCGAATGAAAAACTGTTTTTT. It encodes CASSPGGANEKLFF.

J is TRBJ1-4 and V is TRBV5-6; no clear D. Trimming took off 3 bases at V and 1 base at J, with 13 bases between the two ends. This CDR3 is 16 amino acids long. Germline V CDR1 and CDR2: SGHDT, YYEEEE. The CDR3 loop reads CASSWGGGGTNEKLFF. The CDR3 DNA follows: TGTGCCAGCAGCTGGGGAGGTGGCGGAACTAATGAAAAACTGTTTTTT.

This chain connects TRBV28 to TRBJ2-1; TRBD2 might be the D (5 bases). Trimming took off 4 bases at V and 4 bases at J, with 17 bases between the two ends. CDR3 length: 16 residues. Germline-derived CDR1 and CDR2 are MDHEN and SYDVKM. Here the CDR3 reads CASSSSGVEGYNEQFF. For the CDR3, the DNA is TGTGCCAGCAGTTCATCCGGGGTAGAGGGTTACAATGAGCAGTTCTTC.

This CDR3 is CASSQAGVQPQHF. The CDR3 region has the DNA TGCGCCAGCAGCCAAGCGGGGGTTCAGCCCCAGCATTTT. The chain is built from TRBV4-1 and TRBJ1-5; a weak D match, TRBD1 (5 bases). Looked up from germline, CDR1 is MGHRA and CDR2 is YSYEKL. Trimming removed 1 base from V and 6 bases from J, with 7 bases in between. The CDR3 is 13 residues long.

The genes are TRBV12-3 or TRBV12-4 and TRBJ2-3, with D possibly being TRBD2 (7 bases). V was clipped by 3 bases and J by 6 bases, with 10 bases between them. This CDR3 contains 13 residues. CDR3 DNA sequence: TGTGCCAGCAGTTTGGGGGGGCCCGATACGCAGTATTTT. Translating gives CASSLGGPDTQYF.

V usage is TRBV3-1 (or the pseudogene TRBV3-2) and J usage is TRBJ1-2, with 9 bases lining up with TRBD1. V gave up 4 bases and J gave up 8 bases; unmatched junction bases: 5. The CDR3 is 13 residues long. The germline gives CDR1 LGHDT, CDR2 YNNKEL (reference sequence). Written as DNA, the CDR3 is TGTGCCAGCAGCCTCGACAGGGGGGGCGGCTACACCTTC. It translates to CASSLDRGGGYTF.

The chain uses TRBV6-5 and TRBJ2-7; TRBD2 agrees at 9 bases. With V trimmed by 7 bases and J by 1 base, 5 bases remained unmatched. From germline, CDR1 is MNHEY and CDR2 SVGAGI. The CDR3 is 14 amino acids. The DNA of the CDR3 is TGTGCCAGCATAAATAGCGGGAGTTCCTACGAGCAGTACTTC. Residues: CASINSGSSYEQYF.

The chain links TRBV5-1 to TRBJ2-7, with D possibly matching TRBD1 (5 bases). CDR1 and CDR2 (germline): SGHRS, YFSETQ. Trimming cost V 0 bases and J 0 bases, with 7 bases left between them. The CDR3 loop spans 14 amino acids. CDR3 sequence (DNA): TGCGCCAGCAGCTTGGGGGGCGGCTCCTACGAGCAGTACTTC. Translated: CASSLGGGSYEQYF.

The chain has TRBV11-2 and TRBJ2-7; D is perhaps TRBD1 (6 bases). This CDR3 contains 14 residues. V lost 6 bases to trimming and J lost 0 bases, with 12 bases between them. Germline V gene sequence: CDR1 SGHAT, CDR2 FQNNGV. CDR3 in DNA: TGTGCCAGCAGGCCGGCGACAGGCTCCTACGAGCAGTACTTC. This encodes CASRPATGSYEQYF.

Here the CDR3 reads CASSETGLYQPQHF. CDR3 sequence (DNA): TGTGCCAGCAGTGAAACGGGACTATATCAGCCCCAGCATTTT. V usage is TRBV6-1 and J usage is TRBJ1-5, with D maybe TRBD1 (5 bases). The CDR3 is made up of 14 amino acids. CDR1 and CDR2 from the germline V gene are MNHNS and SASEGT. V lost 2 bases and J lost 5, with 10 bases in between.

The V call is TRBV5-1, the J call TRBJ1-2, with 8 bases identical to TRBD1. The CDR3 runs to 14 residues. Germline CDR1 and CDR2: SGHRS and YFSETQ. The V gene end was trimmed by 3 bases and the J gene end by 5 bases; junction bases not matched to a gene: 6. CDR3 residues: CASSSPTGVYGYTF. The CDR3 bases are TGCGCCAGCAGCTCACCGACAGGGGTATATGGCTACACCTTC.

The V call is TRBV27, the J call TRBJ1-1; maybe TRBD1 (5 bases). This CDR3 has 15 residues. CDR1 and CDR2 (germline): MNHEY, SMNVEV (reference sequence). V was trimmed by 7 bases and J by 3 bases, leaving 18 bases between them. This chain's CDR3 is CASKFSRGRDTEAFF. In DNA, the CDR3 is TGTGCCAGCAAATTTTCAAGGGGTCGGGACACTGAAGCTTTCTTT.

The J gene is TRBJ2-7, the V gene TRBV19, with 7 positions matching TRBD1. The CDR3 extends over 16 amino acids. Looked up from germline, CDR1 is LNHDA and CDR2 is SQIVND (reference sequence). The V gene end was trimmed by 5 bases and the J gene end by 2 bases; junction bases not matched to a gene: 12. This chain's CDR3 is CASSSSGTVGTYEQYF. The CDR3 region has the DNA TGTGCCAGTAGTTCCTCAGGGACAGTCGGGACCTACGAGCAGTACTTC.

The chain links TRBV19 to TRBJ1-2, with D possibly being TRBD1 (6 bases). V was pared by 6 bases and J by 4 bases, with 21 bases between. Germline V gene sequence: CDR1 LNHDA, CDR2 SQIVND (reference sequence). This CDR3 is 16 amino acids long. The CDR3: CASRDQTGIEVYGYTF. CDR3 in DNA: TGTGCCAGTAGGGACCAGACAGGCATTGAGGTCTATGGCTACACCTTC.

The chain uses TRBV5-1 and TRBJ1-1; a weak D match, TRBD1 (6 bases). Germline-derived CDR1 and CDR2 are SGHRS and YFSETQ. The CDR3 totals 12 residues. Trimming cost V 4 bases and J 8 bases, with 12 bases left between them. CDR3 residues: CASSPETGEAFF. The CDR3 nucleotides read TGCGCCAGCAGCCCCGAAACAGGGGAAGCTTTCTTT.